Shown below are 28 T cell receptor beta chains from a single sample sequenced in a study of CD8 T cells in Susac syndrome. The RNA input was about 0.5 to 1 ug, and it was reverse transcribed with random hexamers. TCRdb recomputed calls from the immunoSEQ multiplex PCR reads with MiXCR, one row per CDR3 protein. Among 140,000 or so distinct CDR3 sequences listed, about 95% were seen once. Sequenced: CD4+ T cells from PBMCs. The source of these receptors is a human donor with multiple sclerosis.

This clonotype was counted once. This chain links TRBV18 with TRBJ1-1, with 7 positions matching TRBD1. Germline V gene data show CDR1 as KGHSH and CDR2 as LQKENI. V lost 0 bases and J lost 10; bases outside the gene matches: 5. The CDR3 length is 13 residues. CDR3 bases: TGTGCCAGCTCACCACCGGGGACAGTACCAGCTTTCTTT. Its translation: CASSPPGTVPAFF. Full variable domain (remainder filled in from reference TRBV18 and TRBJ1-1): NAGVMQNPRHLVRRRGQEARLRCSPMKGHSHVYWYRQLPEEGLKFMVYLQKENIIDESGMPKERFSAEFPKEGPSILRIQQVVRGDSAAYFCASSPPGTVPAFFGQGTRLTVV.

V is TRBV3-1 and J is TRBJ1-1; D call uncertain. This CDR3 has 16 amino acids. The V gene lost 1 base and the J gene lost 7 bases, with 19 bases spanning the gap. Germline V lookup: CDR1 LGHDT, CDR2 YNNKEL (reference sequence). The CDR3 DNA reads as TGTGCCAGCAGCCAAGTCTCCGGACGATCCGGCTTTGAAGCTTTCTTT. This sequence encodes CASSQVSGRSGFEAFF.

The chain has TRBV18 and TRBJ2-7; no firm D call. The CDR3 has 12 residues. V was pared by 3 bases and J by 1 base, with 4 bases between. CDR1 is KGHSH, CDR2 LQKENI, per germline. This CDR3 reads CASSPTSYEQYF. CDR3 nucleotide sequence: TGTGCCAGCTCACCGACTTCCTACGAGCAGTACTTC.

This clonotype was counted once. The chain recombines TRBV28 with TRBJ2-1; D may correspond to TRBD1 or TRBD2 (6 bases each). Between the trimmed V and J ends, which lost 8 bases and 0 bases, there was a span of 14 bases. The CDR3 runs to 15 residues. In germline, CDR1 is MDHEN, CDR2 SYDVKM. The CDR3 nucleotides are TGTGCCAGCGGACGGGGGCCCCCCTCCTACAATGAGCAGTTCTTC. As protein: CASGRGPPSYNEQFF. Drawing the rest from reference TRBV28 and TRBJ2-1, the complete variable domain is DVKVTQSSRYLVKRTGEKVFLECVQDMDHENMFWYRQDPGLGLRLIYFSYDVKMKEKGDIPEGYSVSREKKERFSLILESASTNQTSMYLCASGRGPPSYNEQFFGPGTRLTVL.

The rearrangement joins TRBV18 to TRBJ1-1; D is uncertain. CDR3 length equals 13 residues. In germline, CDR1 is KGHSH, CDR2 LQKENI. V lost 6 bases and J lost 4, with 12 bases in between. The CDR3 coding sequence is TGTGCCAGCTCGCCCGACACTCGCACTGAAGCTTTCTTT. Translating it yields CASSPDTRTEAFF.

The V and J genes are TRBV3-1 and TRBJ2-5; D is possibly TRBD2 (7 bases). Germline V lookup: CDR1 LGHDT, CDR2 YNNKEL (reference sequence). The ends were cut back, 5 bases at V and 5 bases at J, with 15 bases in the middle. The CDR3 has 14 amino acids. CDR3 sequence reads: CASSGGREWETQYF. CDR3 in DNA: TGTGCCAGCAGCGGGGGGCGGGAGTGGGAGACCCAGTACTTC.

The gene calls are TRBV9 and TRBJ2-7; the D gene is possibly TRBD1 (6 bases). Germline CDR1 and CDR2: SGDLS and YYNGEE. Trimming took off 0 bases at V and 2 bases at J, with 9 bases between the two ends. This CDR3 region has 14 residues. CDR3 sequence (DNA): TGTGCCAGCAGCGTAGGGACAGAGACCTACGAGCAGTACTTC. It encodes CASSVGTETYEQYF.

The rearrangement uses TRBV20-1 and TRBJ2-7; tentative D call: TRBD2 (6 bases). V was pared by 3 bases and J by 0 bases, with 15 bases between. The CDR3 contains 15 residues. Germline-derived CDR1 and CDR2 are DFQATT and SNEGSKA (reference sequence). This CDR3 reads CSASDMGLYSYEQYF. The CDR3 DNA follows: TGCAGTGCTAGTGACATGGGACTCTACTCCTACGAGCAGTACTTC.

The V call is TRBV20-1, the J call TRBJ2-5, with 7 bases matching TRBD2. The CDR3 contains 15 residues. Germline loops: CDR1 DFQATT, CDR2 SNEGSKA (reference sequence). Germline trimming cut 0 bases from V and 1 base from J; bases unmatched to any gene: 5. The CDR3 nucleotides read TGCAGTGCTAGAGATTCCGGGAGGCCCCAAGAGACCCAGTACTTC. Translated: CSARDSGRPQETQYF.

The chain couples TRBV5-1 to TRBJ2-7, with TRBD1 as a possible D gene (6 bases). Germline lookup yields CDR1 SGHRS and CDR2 YFSETQ. There are 14 residues in the CDR3. Trimming removed 1 base from V and 5 bases from J, with 13 bases in between. CDR3 nucleotides: TGCGCCAGCAGCTTGATGGGGACAACCCACGAGCAGTACTTC. This gives the protein CASSLMGTTHEQYF.

V usage is TRBV9 and J usage is TRBJ2-7, with 10 bases matching TRBD1. V shed 3 bases and J 6 bases; nucleotides not matched to a gene: 6. The CDR3 contains 14 residues. CDR1 SGDLS and CDR2 YYNGEE come from the germline V gene. The CDR3 sequence is CASSAGTGVGEQYF. The CDR3, as DNA: TGTGCCAGCAGCGCCGGGACAGGGGTTGGCGAGCAGTACTTC.

The chain employs TRBV29-1 and TRBJ2-2; D tentatively reads TRBD1 or TRBD2 (5 bases each). V was trimmed by 4 bases and J by 4 bases, leaving 10 bases between them. This CDR3 comprises 13 residues. Germline V lookup: CDR1 SQVTM, CDR2 ANQGSEA. In DNA, the CDR3 is TGCAGCGTTGGGGGGAAGAGCACCGGGGAGCTGTTTTTT. As protein: CSVGGKSTGELFF.

This chain links TRBV3-1 with TRBJ2-2, with TRBD1 identical over 9 bases. The CDR3 has 15 residues. V shed 4 bases, J shed 5 bases, and the junction held 5 bases outside the gene matches. Looked up from germline, CDR1 is LGHDT and CDR2 is YNNKEL (reference sequence). CDR3 sequence (DNA): TGTGCCAGCAGCCTTACAGGGGGCAGGACCGGGGAGCTGTTTTTT. Protein sequence: CASSLTGGRTGELFF. The variable domain in full, completed from reference TRBV3-1 and TRBJ2-2, reads DTAVSQTPKYLVTQMGNDKSIKCEQNLGHDTMYWYKQDSKKFLKIMFSYNNKELIINETVPNRFSPKSPDKAHLNLHINSLELGDSAVYFCASSLTGGRTGELFFGEGSRLTVL.

J is TRBJ2-7 and V is TRBV6-6, with D perhaps matching TRBD2 (6 bases). Germline assignment: CDR1 MNHNY and CDR2 SVGAGI (reference sequence). V gave up 6 bases and J gave up 2 bases, with 17 bases separating them. CDR3 length equals 15 residues. CDR3 protein: CASRSGRRQTYEQYF. CDR3 in DNA: TGTGCCAGCAGATCCGGGAGACGGCAGACCTACGAGCAGTACTTC.

The chain joins TRBV29-1 to TRBJ2-3; either TRBD1 or TRBD2 may fit D (5 bases each). V gave up 6 bases and J gave up 7 bases, with 20 bases separating them. Germline V gene sequence: CDR1 SQVTM, CDR2 ANQGSEA. The CDR3 is made up of 14 amino acids. CDR3 sequence (DNA): TGCAGCGTACGAGTGGGGCTAGCAGCCAATACGCAGTATTTT. Amino acid sequence: CSVRVGLAANTQYF.

The chain's CDR3 is CSAEQLAGVGNEQFF. CDR3 nucleotide sequence: TGCAGTGCTGAGCAGCTAGCGGGGGTGGGGAATGAGCAGTTCTTC. The chain is built from TRBV20-1 and TRBJ2-1; 10 bases are a match to TRBD2. Trimming at V came to 5 bases and at J to 7 bases, leaving 11 bases not matched to a gene. CDR3 size: 15 residues. Germline values: CDR1 DFQATT, CDR2 SNEGSKA (reference sequence).

The J gene is TRBJ2-3, the V gene TRBV7-2; no clear D gene. This CDR3 has 14 amino acids. The germline CDR1 and CDR2 sequences are SGHTA and FQGNSA. V dropped 3 bases and J dropped 2 bases, with 9 bases sitting between them. The DNA for the CDR3 is TGTGCCAGCAGCTTTGACCGATACACAGATACGCAGTATTTT. It translates to CASSFDRYTDTQYF.

The chain has TRBV10-3 and TRBJ2-1; the D gene is possibly TRBD2 (6 bases). With 5 bases removed from V and 7 bases from J, the gap between germline ends came to 15 bases. Germline CDR1 ENHRY, CDR2 SYGVKD. The CDR3 length is 14 residues. The CDR3 reads CAISTSVGGNEQFF. As DNA, the CDR3 is TGTGCCATCAGTACATCCGTCGGGGGTAATGAGCAGTTCTTC.

The rearrangement links TRBV7-2 to TRBJ2-5; D might be TRBD2 (7 bases). CDR3 size: 13 residues. V was pared by 1 base and J by 8 bases, with 11 bases between. Germline V lookup: CDR1 SGHTA, CDR2 FQGNSA. The CDR3 spells CASSLEGGETQYF. In DNA form, the CDR3 reads TGTGCCAGCAGCTTAGAGGGGGGGGAAACCCAGTACTTC.

The chain has TRBV18 and TRBJ2-1; D not certain. Germline CDR1 KGHSH, CDR2 LQKENI. The CDR3 extends over 14 amino acids. V was pared by 6 bases and J by 2 bases, with 11 bases between. CDR3 in amino acids: CASSPEATYNEQFF. The CDR3 coding sequence is TGTGCCAGCTCCCCTGAGGCGACCTACAATGAGCAGTTCTTC. The entire variable domain, with the rest obtained from reference TRBV18 and TRBJ2-1, is as follows: NAGVMQNPRHLVRRRGQEARLRCSPMKGHSHVYWYRQLPEEGLKFMVYLQKENIIDESGMPKERFSAEFPKEGPSILRIQQVVRGDSAAYFCASSPEATYNEQFFGPGTRLTVL.

The rearrangement joins TRBV27 to TRBJ1-5, with 11 bases lining up with TRBD1. The V segment lost 2 bases and the J segment 2 bases; nucleotides outside the gene matches: 5. CDR3 size: 17 residues. Germline CDR1 and CDR2: MNHEY and SMNVEV (reference sequence). The CDR3 DNA reads TGTGCCAGCAGTTTAGGCCCGGGACAGGGGGGCAATCAGCCCCAGCATTTT. As protein: CASSLGPGQGGNQPQHF.

This sequence joins TRBV29-1 and TRBJ2-3; TRBD1 agrees at 9 bases. V lost 8 bases, J lost 7 bases, and 13 bases stayed unmatched. CDR3 size: 14 residues. Germline V CDR1 and CDR2: SQVTM, ANQGSEA. The CDR3 coding sequence is TGCAGCATTAGGACAGGGGAGTTCGTCCATACGCAGTATTTT. Encoded protein: CSIRTGEFVHTQYF.

The V and J genes are TRBV20-1 and TRBJ2-6; tentative D call: TRBD1 (6 bases). Trimming left V 5 bases short and J 0 bases short, with 11 bases between. This CDR3 contains 15 residues. Germline CDR1 reads DFQATT; CDR2 reads SNEGSKA (reference sequence). The CDR3 DNA is TGCAGTGCTCGACAGGCCCTCTCTGGGGCCAACGTCCTGACTTTC. It codes for CSARQALSGANVLTF.

The chain combines TRBV12-3 or TRBV12-4 with TRBJ1-2, with D unclear. V dropped 2 bases and J dropped 6 bases, with 7 bases sitting between them. The CDR3 is made up of 12 amino acids. CDR3 bases: TGTGCCAGCAGTTTACGGGTTAATGGCTACACCTTC. Amino acids: CASSLRVNGYTF.

Only one count was recorded for this clonotype. The V and J genes are TRBV9 and TRBJ1-2; no definite D call. Trimming removed 3 bases from V and 4 bases from J, with 13 bases in between. The V gene's germline CDR1 is SGDLS and CDR2 YYNGEE. The CDR3 is made up of 14 amino acids. The CDR3 sequence is CASSDVDGLYGYTF. The CDR3 nucleotides are TGTGCCAGCAGCGACGTAGACGGGCTCTATGGCTACACCTTC.

A single count supports this clonotype. V and J are TRBV28 and TRBJ1-6; tentative D call: TRBD1 (6 bases). Trimming stripped 3 bases from V and 7 bases from J, with 16 bases between. The CDR3 length is 16 residues. Germline V gene data show CDR1 as MDHEN and CDR2 as SYDVKM. The DNA for the CDR3 is TGTGCCAGCAGTTTGCCACAGGGCGCTGTGAATTCACCCCTCCACTTT. Encoded protein: CASSLPQGAVNSPLHF.

This chain joins TRBV30 and TRBJ2-3, with D possibly matching TRBD1 (6 bases). Trimming left V 2 bases short and J 0 bases short, with 9 bases between. The CDR3 loop spans 14 amino acids. From germline, CDR1 is GTSNPN and CDR2 SVGIG (reference sequence). CDR3: CAWSKGESTDTQYF. The CDR3 DNA follows: TGTGCCTGGAGTAAGGGGGAAAGCACAGATACGCAGTATTTT.

The V call is TRBV28, the J call TRBJ2-1; maybe TRBD2 (5 bases). The germline V gene has CDR1 MDHEN and CDR2 SYDVKM. The CDR3 sequence is 12 residues long. V was cut by 3 bases and J by 7 bases, with 7 bases left in between. The DNA for the CDR3 is TGTGCCAGCAGTTTCCCGGGGAATGAGCAGTTCTTC. Amino acid sequence: CASSFPGNEQFF. The full variable domain, its missing parts supplied by reference TRBV28 and TRBJ2-1, is DVKVTQSSRYLVKRTGEKVFLECVQDMDHENMFWYRQDPGLGLRLIYFSYDVKMKEKGDIPEGYSVSREKKERFSLILESASTNQTSMYLCASSFPGNEQFFGPGTRLTVL.